The present entry profiles one T cell receptor (beta chain) with its context. In the original analysis: From reference gene primer amplification, estimates of nucleated cell counts were derived. TCRdb's table, derived via immunoSEQ multiplex PCR, lists solely in-frame clones and lacks some. The V and J calls and clone size are taken from that table; D and trimming were inferred from the DNA. The data hold about 140,000 clones, with 84% observed a single time. This sample was taken from a study of blood T cell repertoires in COVID-19. Study-wide background: PBMCs, B-cell-depleted T cells, or T cells were the source of the cDNA or gDNA that made up the material.

Germline CDR1 SGHTA, CDR2 FQGNSA. The germline V and J ends were trimmed by 1 base and 4 bases, with 15 bases remaining between them. The CDR3 runs to 16 residues. Sequenced input: peripheral blood. The gene calls are TRBV7-2 and TRBJ2-3; possibly TRBD1 for D (5 bases). This clonotype was obtained from a human donor in a cohort sampled during active COVID-19. The CDR3 protein is CASSLVGPRTADTQYF. The DNA for the CDR3 is TGTGCCAGCAGCTTAGTGGGGCCCCGGACGGCAGATACGCAGTATTTT. Looking up the rest from reference TRBV7-2 and TRBJ2-3 gives the full variable domain: GAGVSQSPSNKVTEKGKDVELRCDPISGHTALYWYRQSLGQGLEFLIYFQGNSAPDKSGLPSDRFSAERTGGSVSTLTIQRTQQEDSAVYLCASSLVGPRTADTQYFGPGTRLTVL.